A single sample is the source of the 20 T cell receptor beta chains below, sequenced in a study of technical replicates of blood from a handful of donors. The assay was immunoSEQ multiplex PCR, and TCRdb's table has in-frame clones only and misses some. Among 80,000 to 95,000 clones listed, almost 97% were seen once. Material for sequencing was T cells isolated from PBMCs. All receptors derive from a human donor in good health.

The chain has TRBV19 and TRBJ1-2; a weak D match, TRBD1 (6 bases). The V end lost 6 bases, the J end lost 3 bases, and 8 bases lay between the germline ends. The CDR3 contains 12 residues. Germline V CDR1 and CDR2: LNHDA, SQIVND (reference sequence). In nucleotides, the CDR3 is TGTGCCAGTAGCTGGACAGACTATGGCTACACCTTC. Translation: CASSWTDYGYTF. The complete variable domain, with remaining parts taken from reference TRBV19 and TRBJ1-2, reads DGGITQSPKYLFRKEGQNVTLSCEQNLNHDAMYWYRQDPGQGLRLIYYSQIVNDFQKGDIAEGYSVSREKKESFPLTVTSAQKNPTAFYLCASSWTDYGYTFGSGTRLTVV.

The J gene is TRBJ1-1, the V gene TRBV29-1; D unclear. The CDR3 is 13 amino acids. Germline lookup yields CDR1 SQVTM and CDR2 ANQGSEA. V was shortened by 4 bases and J by 2 bases, with 11 bases between the two germline ends. The CDR3 protein is CSVGSTLNTEAFF. The CDR3 nucleotides are TGCAGCGTTGGATCGACTCTAAACACTGAAGCTTTCTTT.

The V and J genes are TRBV4-3 and TRBJ2-7, with TRBD2 matching 8 bases. V trimming: 5 bases; J trimming: 5 bases; junction bases outside the gene matches: 17. Germline V lookup: CDR1 LGHNA, CDR2 YSLEER. The CDR3 extends over 17 amino acids. The DNA of the CDR3 is TGCGCCAGCAGCTCCCTCCGATTAGAAGCGGGAGTAAACGAGCAGTACTTC. It yields the protein CASSSLRLEAGVNEQYF.

CDR3 protein: CASSLGLPTDTQYF. The CDR3 nucleotides are TGCGCCAGCAGCTTGGGCCTACCCACAGATACGCAGTATTTT. The rearrangement uses TRBV5-1 and TRBJ2-3, with D unclear. Between the trimmed V and J ends, which lost 0 bases and 2 bases, there was a span of 7 bases. The germline CDR1 and CDR2 sequences are SGHRS and YFSETQ. There are 14 residues in the CDR3.

V gene TRBV2 combines with J gene TRBJ2-2; possibly TRBD2 for D (5 bases). Between the trimmed V and J ends, which lost 7 bases and 4 bases, there was a span of 10 bases. The CDR3 is 13 amino acids. From germline, CDR1 is SNHLY and CDR2 FYNNEI. The CDR3 sequence is CASKGVLTGELFF. The CDR3 DNA sequence: TGTGCCAGCAAGGGAGTTCTCACCGGGGAGCTGTTTTTT.

The chain recombines TRBV11-2 with TRBJ2-7; TRBD2 matches at 7 bases. Germline V gene sequence: CDR1 SGHAT, CDR2 FQNNGV. V lost 2 bases, J lost 5 bases, and 6 bases stayed unmatched. The CDR3 is made up of 14 amino acids. CDR3 residues: CASSLSGGGDEQYF. In DNA form, the CDR3 reads TGTGCCAGCAGCTTAAGTGGCGGGGGTGACGAGCAGTACTTC. Combining the CDR3 with reference TRBV11-2 and TRBJ2-7 gives the whole variable domain EAGVAQSPRYKIIEKRQSVAFWCNPISGHATLYWYQQILGQGPKLLIQFQNNGVVDDSQLPKDRFSAERLKGVDSTLKIQPAKLEDSAVYLCASSLSGGGDEQYFGPGTRLTVT.

V gene TRBV30 combines with J gene TRBJ1-1, with no clear D. The CDR3 totals 11 residues. V lost 1 base, J lost 8 bases, and 8 bases lay in between. From germline, CDR1 is GTSNPN and CDR2 SVGIG (reference sequence). Written as DNA, the CDR3 is TGTGCCTGGAGTGAACAGACAGAAGCTTTCTTT. Protein sequence: CAWSEQTEAFF.

The chain combines TRBV6-1 with TRBJ1-4, with a possible D match to TRBD1 (5 bases). In germline, CDR1 is MNHNS, CDR2 SASEGT. The V end was cut by 8 bases, the J end by 3 bases, with 16 bases between. The CDR3 length is 15 residues. CDR3 DNA sequence: TGTGCCAGCCGCCCAACGACAGCACCTAATGAAAAACTGTTTTTT. Its protein is CASRPTTAPNEKLFF.

V is TRBV29-1 and J is TRBJ1-2; 7 nucleotides agree with TRBD1. The germline V gene has CDR1 SQVTM and CDR2 ANQGSEA. The CDR3 covers 17 residues. V dropped 3 bases and J dropped 0; count of bases not matched to a gene: 13. Here the CDR3 DNA reads TGCAGCGTTGATCGCACAGGGGATCGTTTATCTAACTATGGCTACACCTTC. It specifies CSVDRTGDRLSNYGYTF.

The chain joins TRBV12-5 to TRBJ1-2; D is uncertain. CDR3 size: 13 residues. Germline V gene sequence: CDR1 LGHNT, CDR2 FRNRAP. Trimming took off 5 bases at V and 2 bases at J, with 9 bases between the two ends. The CDR3 here is CASGLNSNYGYTF. The CDR3, as DNA: TGTGCTAGTGGTCTAAATTCCAACTATGGCTACACCTTC.

The rearrangement joins TRBV2 to TRBJ2-2; D gene ambiguous. Trimming left V 3 bases short and J 6 bases short, with 8 bases between. This CDR3 is built from 13 residues. Germline V gene lookup returns CDR1 SNHLY and CDR2 FYNNEI. In DNA, the CDR3 is TGTGCCAGCAGTGATACTCGGGCCGGGGAGCTGTTTTTT. It encodes CASSDTRAGELFF.

This clone was recorded only once. The CDR3 loop is CASSQGRAGGMYEQYF. The DNA for the CDR3 is TGCGCCAGCAGCCAAGGGAGGGCGGGAGGCATGTACGAGCAGTACTTC. The gene calls are TRBV4-1 and TRBJ2-7; 8 bases fit TRBD2. The CDR3 covers 16 residues. V shed 1 base, J shed 4 bases, and the junction held 9 bases outside the gene matches. Per the germline V gene, CDR1 is MGHRA and CDR2 is YSYEKL.

This chain connects TRBV5-1 to TRBJ2-7; D possibly corresponds to TRBD2 (5 bases). The V gene's germline CDR1 is SGHRS and CDR2 YFSETQ. CDR3 size: 13 residues. Deletions cut 2 bases from V and 6 bases from J, with 12 bases between. DNA of the CDR3: TGCGCCAGCAGCTTTGGACTCAAACTCGAGCAGTACTTC. Translated: CASSFGLKLEQYF.

The J gene is TRBJ1-3, the V gene TRBV25-1; D is unclear. V was cut by 8 bases and J by 2 bases, with 7 bases left in between. CDR1 and CDR2 from the germline V gene are MGHDK and SYGVNS. This CDR3 has 12 residues. The CDR3 DNA sequence: TGTGCCAGCTCCCCGGCTGGAAACACCATATATTTT. Translating gives CASSPAGNTIYF.

This chain uses TRBV6-5 with TRBJ1-5, with 7 bases aligning to TRBD1. This CDR3 is 15 amino acids long. The trim removed 6 bases at V and 4 bases at J, leaving 9 bases unmatched. Germline V CDR1 and CDR2: MNHEY, SVGAGI. For the CDR3, the DNA is TGTGCCAGCAGGTCGGGACAGCCGGGAAATCAGCCCCAGCATTTT. It yields the protein CASRSGQPGNQPQHF.

The V gene is TRBV7-6, the J gene TRBJ2-7, with a possible D match to TRBD1 (5 bases). CDR1 is SGHVS, CDR2 FNYEAQ, per germline. Trimming removed 0 bases at V and 5 bases at J, with 11 bases between. The CDR3 runs to 14 residues. CDR3 DNA: TGTGCCAGCAGCTTAGCGGCAGGGCTTGACGAGCAGTACTTC. It codes for CASSLAAGLDEQYF.

The chain joins TRBV9 to TRBJ2-1, with 9 bases matching TRBD1. CDR3 size: 17 residues. Germline V CDR1 and CDR2: SGDLS, YYNGEE. J gave up 10 bases and V 3 bases, and 17 bases lay outside the gene matches. CDR3 coding DNA: TGTGCCAGCAGCGACCCGGAAGTGGGACAGGGAAGGGGGGAGCAGTTCTTC. This sequence encodes CASSDPEVGQGRGEQFF. The whole variable domain, filled in from reference TRBV9 and TRBJ2-1, reads DSGVTQTPKHLITATGQRVTLRCSPRSGDLSVYWYQQSLDQGLQFLIQYYNGEERAKGNILERFSAQQFPDLHSELNLSSLELGDSALYFCASSDPEVGQGRGEQFFGPGTRLTVL.

The chain has TRBV25-1 and TRBJ2-1; D may be TRBD1 (6 bases). Looked up from germline, CDR1 is MGHDK and CDR2 is SYGVNS. The CDR3 totals 15 residues. V was shortened by 3 bases and J by 0 bases, with 9 bases between the two germline ends. CDR3 DNA sequence: TGTGCCAGCAGTGAGCAGGACAGCTCCTACAATGAGCAGTTCTTC. This codes for CASSEQDSSYNEQFF.

This chain links TRBV20-1 with TRBJ2-3, with TRBD2 as a possible D gene (5 bases). Trimming pared 6 bases from V and 3 bases from J, leaving 7 bases between. Germline loops: CDR1 DFQATT, CDR2 SNEGSKA (reference sequence). This CDR3 has 11 amino acids. The CDR3 bases are TGCAGTGCGCGGGTAACAGATACGCAGTATTTT. It encodes CSARVTDTQYF.

V is TRBV9 and J is TRBJ2-2, with a possible D match to TRBD2 (5 bases). From germline, CDR1 is SGDLS and CDR2 YYNGEE. The CDR3 covers 15 residues. The V end lost 4 bases, the J end lost 7 bases, and 17 bases lay between the germline ends. This CDR3 is CASSPTPEAVGELFF. As DNA, the CDR3 is TGTGCCAGCAGCCCCACCCCGGAGGCAGTCGGGGAGCTGTTTTTT.